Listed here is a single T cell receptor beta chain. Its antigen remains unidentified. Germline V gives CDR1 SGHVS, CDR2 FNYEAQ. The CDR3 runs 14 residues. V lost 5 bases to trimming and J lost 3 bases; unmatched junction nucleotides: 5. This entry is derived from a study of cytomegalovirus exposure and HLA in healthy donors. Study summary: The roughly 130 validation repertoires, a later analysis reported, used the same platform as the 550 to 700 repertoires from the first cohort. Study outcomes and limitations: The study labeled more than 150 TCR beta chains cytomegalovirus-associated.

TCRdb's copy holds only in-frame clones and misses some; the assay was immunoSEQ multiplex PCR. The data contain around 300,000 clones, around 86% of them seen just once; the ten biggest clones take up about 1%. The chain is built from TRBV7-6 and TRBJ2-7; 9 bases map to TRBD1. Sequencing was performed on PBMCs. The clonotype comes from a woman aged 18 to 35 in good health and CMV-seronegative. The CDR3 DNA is TGTGCCAGCAGCATGGGGACAGGGAACTACGAGCAGTACTTC. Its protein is CASSMGTGNYEQYF.